The clone carrying this T cell receptor (beta chain) showed up just a few times. Antigen: not known. The entry originates in a study of response to subunit inactivated influenza vaccine. General study points: T cells newly recruited by each seasonal influenza vaccination are few, the authors suggested.

CDR1 and CDR2 (germline): LGHNA, YNFKEQ. V lost 0 bases and J lost 0; bases outside the gene matches: 12. The CDR3 has 20 residues. MiXCR, applied by TCRdb to the RT-PCR reads, yields one record per CDR3 protein. This table has about 160,000 distinct CDR3 sequences, approximately 12% appearing once. The material was CD8+ T cells sorted from PBMCs, obtained about 23 months after vaccination. The chain is built from TRBV4-2 and TRBJ1-4; 8 bases line up with TRBD1. This clonotype was sampled from a man between 50 and 75 years old who received an inactivated influenza vaccine. CDR3 in DNA: TGTGCCAGCAGCCAAGATCTTTTTGACAGGGGCGTTGCAACTAATGAAAAACTGTTTTTT. Translated, it gives CASSQDLFDRGVATNEKLFF.